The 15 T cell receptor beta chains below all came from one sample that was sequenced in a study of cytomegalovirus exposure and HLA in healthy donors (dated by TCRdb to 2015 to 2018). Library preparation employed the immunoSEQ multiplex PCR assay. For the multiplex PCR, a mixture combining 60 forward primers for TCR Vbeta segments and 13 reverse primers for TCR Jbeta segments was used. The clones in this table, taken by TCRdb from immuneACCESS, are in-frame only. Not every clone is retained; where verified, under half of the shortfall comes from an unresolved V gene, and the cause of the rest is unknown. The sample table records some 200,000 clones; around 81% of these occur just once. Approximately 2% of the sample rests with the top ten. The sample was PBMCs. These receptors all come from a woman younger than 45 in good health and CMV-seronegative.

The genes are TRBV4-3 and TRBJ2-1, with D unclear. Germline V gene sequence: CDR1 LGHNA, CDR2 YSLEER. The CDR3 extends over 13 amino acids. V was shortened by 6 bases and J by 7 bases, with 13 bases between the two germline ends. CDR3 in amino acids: CASSMSTLNEQFF. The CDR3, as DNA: TGCGCCAGCAGTATGTCCACTCTAAATGAGCAGTTCTTC.

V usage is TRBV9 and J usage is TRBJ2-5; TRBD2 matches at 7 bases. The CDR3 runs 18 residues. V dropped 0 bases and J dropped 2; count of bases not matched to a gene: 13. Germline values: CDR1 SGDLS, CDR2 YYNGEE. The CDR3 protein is CASSVGVGVVGGQETQYF. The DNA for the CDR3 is TGTGCCAGCAGCGTAGGAGTGGGGGTAGTGGGAGGGCAAGAGACCCAGTACTTC.

The CDR3 sequence: CASWGDSNQPQHF. The CDR3 region has the DNA TGTGCCAGCTGGGGGGATAGCAATCAGCCCCAGCATTTT. The chain employs TRBV2 and TRBJ1-5, with TRBD1 as a possible D gene (5 bases). Trimming took off 8 bases at V and 0 bases at J, with 8 bases between the two ends. CDR3 size: 13 residues. Germline CDR1 reads SNHLY; CDR2 reads FYNNEI. Supplemented by reference TRBV2 and TRBJ1-5, the full variable domain reads EPEVTQTPSHQVTQMGQEVILRCVPISNHLYFYWYRQILGQKVEFLVSFYNNEISEKSEIFDDQFSVERPDGSNFTLKIRSTKLEDSAMYFCASWGDSNQPQHFGDGTRLSIL.

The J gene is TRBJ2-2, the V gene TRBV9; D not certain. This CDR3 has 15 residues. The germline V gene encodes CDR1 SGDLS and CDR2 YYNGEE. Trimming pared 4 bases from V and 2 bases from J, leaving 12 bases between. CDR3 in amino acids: CASSQQSRNTGELFF. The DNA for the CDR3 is TGTGCCAGCAGCCAACAGTCCCGTAACACCGGGGAGCTGTTTTTT.

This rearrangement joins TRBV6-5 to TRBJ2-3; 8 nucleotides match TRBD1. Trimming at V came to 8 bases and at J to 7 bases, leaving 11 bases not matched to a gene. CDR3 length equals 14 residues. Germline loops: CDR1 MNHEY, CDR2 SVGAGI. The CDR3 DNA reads TGTGCCAGCGCCAGCGAAGACAGGGGCCATACGCAGTATTTT. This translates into CASASEDRGHTQYF.

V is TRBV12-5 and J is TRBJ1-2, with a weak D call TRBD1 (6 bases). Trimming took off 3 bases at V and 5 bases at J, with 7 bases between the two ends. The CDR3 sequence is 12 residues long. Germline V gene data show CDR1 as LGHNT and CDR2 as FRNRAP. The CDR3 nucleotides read TGTGCTAGTGGTTTCCAGGGGTATGGCTACACCTTC. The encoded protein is CASGFQGYGYTF.

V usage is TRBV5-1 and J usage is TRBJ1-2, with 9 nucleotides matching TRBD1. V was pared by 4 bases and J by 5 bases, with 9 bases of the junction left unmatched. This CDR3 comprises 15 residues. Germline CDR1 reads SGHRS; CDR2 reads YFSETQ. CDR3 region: CASSLGQGQGYGYTF. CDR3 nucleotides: TGCGCCAGCAGCCTTGGACAGGGGCAAGGTTATGGCTACACCTTC.

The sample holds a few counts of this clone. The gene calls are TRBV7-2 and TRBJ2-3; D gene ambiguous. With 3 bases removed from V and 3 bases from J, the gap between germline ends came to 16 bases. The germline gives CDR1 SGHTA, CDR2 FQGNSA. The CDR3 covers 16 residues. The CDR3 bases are TGTGCCAGCAGCTTCCCGAGCGAATACGTAACAGATACGCAGTATTTT. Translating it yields CASSFPSEYVTDTQYF.

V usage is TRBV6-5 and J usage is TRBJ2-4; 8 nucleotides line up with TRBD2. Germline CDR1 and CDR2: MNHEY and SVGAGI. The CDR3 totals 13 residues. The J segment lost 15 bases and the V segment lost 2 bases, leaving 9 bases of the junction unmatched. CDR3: CASSYKGLDGLYF. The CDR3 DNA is TGTGCCAGCAGTTACAAGGGACTAGATGGGCTGTACTTC.

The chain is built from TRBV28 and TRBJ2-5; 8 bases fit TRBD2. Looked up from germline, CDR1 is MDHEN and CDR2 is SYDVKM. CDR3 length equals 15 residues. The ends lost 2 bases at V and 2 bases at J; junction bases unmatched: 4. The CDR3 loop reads CASSLPLAGQETQYF. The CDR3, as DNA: TGTGCCAGCAGTTTACCCCTAGCGGGTCAAGAGACCCAGTACTTC.

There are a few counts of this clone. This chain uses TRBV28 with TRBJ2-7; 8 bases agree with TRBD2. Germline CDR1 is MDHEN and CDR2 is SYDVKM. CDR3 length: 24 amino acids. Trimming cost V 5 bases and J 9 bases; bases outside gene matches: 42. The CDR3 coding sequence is TGTGCCAGCAGTCCCAGCTGGGGGGGTCAAACAGAGTCGTGGGCTAGCGGGTCCCCCCTCGCGCAGTACTTC. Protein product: CASSPSWGGQTESWASGSPLAQYF.

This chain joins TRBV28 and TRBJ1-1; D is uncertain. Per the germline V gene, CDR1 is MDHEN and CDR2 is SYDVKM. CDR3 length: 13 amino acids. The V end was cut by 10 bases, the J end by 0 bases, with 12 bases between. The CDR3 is CATRAPMNTEAFF. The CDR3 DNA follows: TGTGCCACCCGAGCTCCCATGAACACTGAAGCTTTCTTT.

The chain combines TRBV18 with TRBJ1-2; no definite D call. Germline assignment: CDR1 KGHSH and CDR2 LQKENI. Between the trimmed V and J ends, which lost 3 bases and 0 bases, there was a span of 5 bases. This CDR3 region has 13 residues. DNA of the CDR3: TGTGCCAGCTCACCGAGCTCTAACTATGGCTACACCTTC. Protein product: CASSPSSNYGYTF.

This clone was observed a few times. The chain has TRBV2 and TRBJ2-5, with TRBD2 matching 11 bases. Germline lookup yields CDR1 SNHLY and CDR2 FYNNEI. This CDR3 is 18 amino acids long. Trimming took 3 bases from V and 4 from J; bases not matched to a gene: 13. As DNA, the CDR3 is TGTGCCAGCAGTGATCATTATCCGGGACTAGCGGTTGGAGAGACCCAGTACTTC. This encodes CASSDHYPGLAVGETQYF.

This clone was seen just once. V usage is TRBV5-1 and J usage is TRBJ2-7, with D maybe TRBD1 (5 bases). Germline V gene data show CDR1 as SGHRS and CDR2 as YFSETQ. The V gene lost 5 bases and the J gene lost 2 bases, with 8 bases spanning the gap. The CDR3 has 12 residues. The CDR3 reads CASRDSAYEQYF. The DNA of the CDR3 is TGCGCCAGCAGAGACAGTGCCTACGAGCAGTACTTC.